This paragraph reports one TCR beta chain. This record comes from a study of CD8 T cells in Susac syndrome. In blood CD8+ and CD4+ T cells, TCR beta underwent sequencing. Isolation of CD8+ and CD4+ T cells was performed negatively, whereas enrichment of TEMRA cells was done by FACS. The RNA input was about 0.5 to 1 ug, and it was reverse transcribed with random hexamers. TCR beta CDR3 was amplified by immunoSEQ multiplex PCR. This amplification extended across 54 Vbeta and 13 Jbeta segments. TCRdb fed the immunoSEQ multiplex PCR reads into MiXCR, producing one record per CDR3 protein. The table lists a few hundred thousand distinct CDR3 sequences, roughly 96% of them singletons. The length of the CDR3 is 13 residues. Germline CDR1 reads SGHAT; CDR2 reads FQNNGV. V was clipped by 7 bases and J by 5 bases; unmatched bases: 7.

Input material: CD4+ T cells from PBMCs. This receptor was taken from a human donor with multiple sclerosis. The V gene is TRBV11-2, the J gene TRBJ2-5; 7 bases match TRBD2. CDR3 nucleotides: TGTGCCAGCACCCATGCGGGGGTTGAGACCCAGTACTTC. Protein product: CASTHAGVETQYF.